Presented here are 18 T cell receptor beta chains from one specimen sequenced in a study of blood T cell repertoires in COVID-19. Sequencing was performed with immunoSEQ multiplex PCR; in TCRdb, only in-frame clones are kept and a portion is missing. Among some 100,000 clones, roughly four fifths were seen once, and the ten largest hold around 7.2%. The sample consisted of peripheral blood. The source of these receptors is a middle-aged man with active or convalescent COVID-19.

The chain employs TRBV10-3 and TRBJ2-3, with 10 bases aligning to TRBD2. Germline CDR1 reads ENHRY; CDR2 reads SYGVKD. The ends lost 6 bases at V and 4 bases at J; junction bases unmatched: 4. The CDR3 length is 14 residues. CDR3 in DNA: TGTGCCATCAGGTTAGCGGGGGGCCCAGATACGCAGTATTTT. Protein: CAIRLAGGPDTQYF.

The chain employs TRBV4-1 and TRBJ2-6; TRBD2 matches 10 bases. Trimming cost V 0 bases and J 4 bases; bases outside gene matches: 3. Germline values: CDR1 MGHRA, CDR2 YSYEKL. The length of the CDR3 is 17 residues. CDR3 in amino acids: CASSQEGLASGANVLTF. CDR3 sequence (DNA): TGCGCCAGCAGCCAAGAGGGACTAGCGTCCGGGGCCAACGTCCTGACTTTC.

The gene calls are TRBV6-4 and TRBJ1-6, with a tentative D call TRBD1 (5 bases). The CDR3 is 14 amino acids. Germline CDR1 and CDR2: MRHNA and SNTAGT. The V end lost 3 bases, the J end lost 7 bases, and 10 bases lay between the germline ends. The CDR3 nucleotides are TGTGCCAGCAGTGAAGGGGTTGGAAATTCACCCCTCCACTTT. This translates into CASSEGVGNSPLHF.

This clone has only one observation. The DNA of the CDR3 is TGTGCCTGGAGCCCCGCAGGGGCTGTTGAAAAACTGTTTTTT. It translates to CAWSPAGAVEKLFF. This chain uses TRBV30 with TRBJ1-4; TRBD1 is a possible D gene (6 bases). Germline CDR1 and CDR2: GTSNPN and SVGIG (reference sequence). The CDR3 is 14 amino acids. Trimming took off 3 bases at V and 7 bases at J, with 15 bases between the two ends.

V is TRBV5-4 and J is TRBJ1-1; 7 nucleotides agree with TRBD1. Unmatched junction bases numbered 4, after V lost 1 base and J lost 4 bases. This CDR3 region has 14 residues. Germline V gene sequence: CDR1 SGHNT, CDR2 YYREEE (reference sequence). The CDR3 here is CASSLKGAGTEAFF. The CDR3 nucleotides read TGTGCCAGCAGCTTGAAGGGGGCCGGCACTGAAGCTTTCTTT.

This clone was seen a few times. The chain combines TRBV10-3 with TRBJ1-1; D might be TRBD1 (6 bases). V lost 10 bases, J lost 0 bases, and 6 bases lay in between. This CDR3 is built from 11 residues. Germline CDR1 is ENHRY and CDR2 is SYGVKD. The CDR3 DNA sequence: TGTGCCACAGGGGTGAACACTGAAGCTTTCTTT. Translation: CATGVNTEAFF.

This clone was picked up one time. This chain uses TRBV5-6 with TRBJ1-2; 10 bases fit TRBD1. The CDR3 loop spans 15 amino acids. Germline CDR1 SGHDT, CDR2 YYEEEE. With V trimmed by 3 bases and J by 4 bases, 6 bases remained unmatched. This CDR3 reads CASSWGGQGLYGYTF. The CDR3 coding sequence is TGTGCCAGCAGCTGGGGGGGACAGGGGCTCTATGGCTACACCTTC.

The V call is TRBV30, the J call TRBJ2-5, with D perhaps TRBD2 (5 bases). Trimming pared 5 bases from V and 5 bases from J, leaving 15 bases between. The CDR3 runs to 13 residues. Per germline, CDR1 GTSNPN and CDR2 SVGIG (reference sequence). The DNA of the CDR3 is TGTGCCTGGGCCCTCTCGGGGTGGGAGACCCAGTACTTC. This sequence encodes CAWALSGWETQYF.

This chain joins TRBV5-8 and TRBJ2-3, with TRBD2 matching 8 bases. The CDR3 has 16 amino acids. The ends lost 4 bases at V and 1 base at J; junction bases unmatched: 8. In germline, CDR1 is SGHTS, CDR2 YDEGEE. Here the CDR3 DNA reads TGTGCCAGCAGCCCCTCTAGTAGCGGGGGCACAGATACGCAGTATTTT. Translation gives CASSPSSSGGTDTQYF.

The chain uses TRBV5-1 and TRBJ2-5; 8 bases fit TRBD1. J lost 4 bases, V lost 3 bases, and 8 bases had no gene match. Germline V gene sequence: CDR1 SGHRS, CDR2 YFSETQ. There are 15 residues in the CDR3. The CDR3 loop reads CASSWWSGTGETQYF. Written as DNA, the CDR3 is TGCGCCAGCAGCTGGTGGTCCGGGACAGGAGAGACCCAGTACTTC.

The chain combines TRBV29-1 with TRBJ1-3; D remains unclear. V dropped 7 bases and J dropped 1 base, with 8 bases sitting between them. In germline, CDR1 is SQVTM, CDR2 ANQGSEA. The CDR3 contains 12 residues. In DNA, the CDR3 is TGCAGCGGAACGGTATCTGGAAACACCATATATTTT. Its translation: CSGTVSGNTIYF.

The rearrangement joins TRBV30 to TRBJ1-6; D unresolved. The germline CDR1 and CDR2 sequences are GTSNPN and SVGIG (reference sequence). V was pared by 3 bases and J by 10 bases, with 19 bases between. The length of the CDR3 is 15 residues. DNA for the CDR3: TGTGCCTGGAGGGAACCGGGAACCTATAGGTCACCCCTCCACTTT. This codes for CAWREPGTYRSPLHF.

The chain is built from TRBV5-5 and TRBJ2-3; 7 positions agree with TRBD2. The CDR3 contains 14 residues. The ends lost 4 bases at V and 5 bases at J; junction bases unmatched: 7. The V gene's germline CDR1 is SGHKS and CDR2 YYEKEE (reference sequence). CDR3 in amino acids: CASSPEWGGDTQYF. In DNA, the CDR3 is TGTGCCAGCAGCCCGGAATGGGGGGGAGATACGCAGTATTTT.

This clone was counted between two and nine times. The CDR3 is CASSQVGSRGGETQYF. For the CDR3, the DNA is TGCGCCAGCAGCCAAGTAGGTTCCAGGGGTGGAGAGACCCAGTACTTC. The chain has TRBV4-1 and TRBJ2-5; tentatively, D is TRBD1 (6 bases). The CDR3 sequence is 16 residues long. V dropped 1 base and J dropped 4 bases, with 16 bases sitting between them. CDR1 MGHRA and CDR2 YSYEKL come from the germline V gene.

The chain combines TRBV5-4 with TRBJ2-3; the D gene is possibly TRBD1 (6 bases). Germline loops: CDR1 SGHNT, CDR2 YYREEE (reference sequence). Trimming left V 3 bases short and J 3 bases short, with 14 bases between. The length of the CDR3 is 15 residues. The CDR3 DNA reads TGTGCCAGCAGCTGGGCGGCAGGGGAGACAGATACGCAGTATTTT. Translated, it gives CASSWAAGETDTQYF. The full variable domain, with the rest looked up from reference TRBV5-4 and TRBJ2-3, is ETGVTQSPTHLIKTRGQQVTLRCSSQSGHNTVSWYQQALGQGPQFIFQYYREEENGRGNFPPRFSGLQFPNYSSELNVNALELDDSALYLCASSWAAGETDTQYFGPGTRLTVL.

This chain joins TRBV21-1 and TRBJ1-5; no check of the table's D call, TRBD1, against the DNA was made. TRBV21-1 constitutes a pseudogene. The CDR3 covers 18 residues. The CDR3 protein is CASSKEKSSRGGNQPQHF. In DNA form, the CDR3 reads TGTGCCAGCAGCAAAGAAAAATCGTCCAGGGGCGGAAATCAGCCCCAGCATTTT.

The chain is built from TRBV11-2 and TRBJ2-7, with D maybe TRBD2 (7 bases). From germline, CDR1 is SGHAT and CDR2 FQNNGV. Trimming shortened V by 1 base and J by 7 bases, and 20 bases separated the two germline ends. The CDR3 extends over 16 amino acids. CDR3 DNA sequence: TGTGCCAGCAGCTTAGTTGCGGGGGCTCCTCCGGGGGAGCAGTACTTC. Protein product: CASSLVAGAPPGEQYF.

The V gene is TRBV3-1 (or the pseudogene TRBV3-2), the J gene TRBJ2-5; 11 nucleotides match TRBD1. The CDR3 loop spans 15 amino acids. Trimming at V came to 0 bases and at J to 6 bases, leaving 3 bases not matched to a gene. In germline, CDR1 is LGHDT, CDR2 YNNKEL (reference sequence). CDR3 protein: CASSQDGTGGKTQYF. In DNA, the CDR3 is TGTGCCAGCAGCCAAGACGGGACAGGGGGTAAGACCCAGTACTTC.